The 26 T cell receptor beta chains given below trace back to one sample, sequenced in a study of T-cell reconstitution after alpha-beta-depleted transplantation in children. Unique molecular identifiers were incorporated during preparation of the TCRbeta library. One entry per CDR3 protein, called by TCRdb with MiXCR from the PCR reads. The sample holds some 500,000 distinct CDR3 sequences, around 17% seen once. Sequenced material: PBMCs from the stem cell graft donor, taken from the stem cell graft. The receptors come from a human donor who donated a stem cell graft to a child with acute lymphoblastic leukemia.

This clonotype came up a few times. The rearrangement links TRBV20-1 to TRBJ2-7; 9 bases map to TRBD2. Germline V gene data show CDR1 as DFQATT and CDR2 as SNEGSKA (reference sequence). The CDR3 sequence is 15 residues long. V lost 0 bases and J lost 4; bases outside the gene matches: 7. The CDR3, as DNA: TGCAGTGCTAGAGATTGGGGGACTAGCAGTTACGAGCAGTACTTC. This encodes CSARDWGTSSYEQYF.

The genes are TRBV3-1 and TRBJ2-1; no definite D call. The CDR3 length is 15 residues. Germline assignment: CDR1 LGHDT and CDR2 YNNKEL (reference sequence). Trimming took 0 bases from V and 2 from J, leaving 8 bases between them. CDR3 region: CASSQDRNTYNEQFF. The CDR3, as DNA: TGTGCCAGCAGCCAAGATCGAAACACCTACAATGAGCAGTTCTTC.

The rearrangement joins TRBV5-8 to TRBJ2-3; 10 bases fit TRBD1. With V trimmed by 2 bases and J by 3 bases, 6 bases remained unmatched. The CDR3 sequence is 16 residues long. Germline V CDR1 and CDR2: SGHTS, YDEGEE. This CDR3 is CASSFYGTGVTDTQYF. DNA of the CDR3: TGTGCCAGCAGCTTTTACGGGACAGGGGTTACAGATACGCAGTATTTT.

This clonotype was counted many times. This CDR3 reads CASSPRVGSRAAGELFF. As DNA, the CDR3 is TGTGCCAGCAGTCCCCGCGTGGGGAGTAGGGCGGCCGGGGAGCTGTTTTTT. The chain carries TRBV27 and TRBJ2-2; tentatively, D is TRBD2 (5 bases). The V and J ends lost 5 bases and 6 bases respectively, with 22 bases between them. The CDR3 sequence is 17 residues long. In germline, CDR1 is MNHEY, CDR2 SMNVEV (reference sequence).

Written as DNA, the CDR3 is TGTGCCTCCTTGGCCGGGCCGGGGACCCAGTACTTC. It translates to CASLAGPGTQYF. V is TRBV30 and J is TRBJ2-5; no clear D gene. Germline CDR1 GTSNPN, CDR2 SVGIG (reference sequence). The CDR3 has 12 amino acids. Trimming shortened V by 7 bases and J by 7 bases, and 16 bases separated the two germline ends. Looking up the rest from reference TRBV30 and TRBJ2-5 gives the full variable domain: SQTIHQWPATLVQPVGSPLSLECTVEGTSNPNLYWYRQAAGRGLQLLFYSVGIGQISSEVPQNLSASRPQDRQFILSSKKLLLSDSGFYLCASLAGPGTQYFGPGTRLLVL.

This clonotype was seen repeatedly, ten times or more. Here the CDR3 DNA reads TGCGCCAGCAGCTTTGCAGATACGCAGTATTTT. Its translation is CASSFADTQYF. V and J are TRBV5-1 and TRBJ2-3; D gene unclear. Trimming removed 2 bases at V and 4 bases at J, with 2 bases between. Germline V gene sequence: CDR1 SGHRS, CDR2 YFSETQ. CDR3 length equals 11 residues. The whole variable domain, remainder taken from reference TRBV5-1 and TRBJ2-3, is KAGVTQTPRYLIKTRGQQVTLSCSPISGHRSVSWYQQTPGQGLQFLFEYFSETQRNKGNFPGRFSGRQFSNSRSEMNVSTLELGDSALYLCASSFADTQYFGPGTRLTVL.

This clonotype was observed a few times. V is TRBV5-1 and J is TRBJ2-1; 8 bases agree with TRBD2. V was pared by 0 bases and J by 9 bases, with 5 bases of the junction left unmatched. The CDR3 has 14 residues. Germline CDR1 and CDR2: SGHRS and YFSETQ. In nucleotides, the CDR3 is TGCGCCAGCAGCTTGGCGGGAGGGCCGATTGAGCAGTTCTTC. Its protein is CASSLAGGPIEQFF.

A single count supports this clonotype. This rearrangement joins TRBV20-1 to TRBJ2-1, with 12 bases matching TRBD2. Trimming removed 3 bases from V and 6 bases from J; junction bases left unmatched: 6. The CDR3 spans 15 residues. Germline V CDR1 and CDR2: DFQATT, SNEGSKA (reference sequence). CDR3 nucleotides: TGCAGTGCTAGGACTAGCGGGAGACCTCTCAATGAGCAGTTCTTC. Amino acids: CSARTSGRPLNEQFF.

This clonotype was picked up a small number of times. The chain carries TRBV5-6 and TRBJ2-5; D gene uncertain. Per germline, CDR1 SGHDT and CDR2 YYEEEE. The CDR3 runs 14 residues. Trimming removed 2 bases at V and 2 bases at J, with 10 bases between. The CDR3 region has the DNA TGTGCCAGCAGCTTCCCGGAATCTCAAGAGACCCAGTACTTC. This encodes CASSFPESQETQYF.

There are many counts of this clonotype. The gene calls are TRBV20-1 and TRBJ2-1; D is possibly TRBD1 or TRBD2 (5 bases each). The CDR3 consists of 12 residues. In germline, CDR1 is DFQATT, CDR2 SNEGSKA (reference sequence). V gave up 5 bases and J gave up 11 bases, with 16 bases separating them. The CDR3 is CSAQLGEIQQFF. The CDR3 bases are TGCAGTGCTCAACTAGGGGAAATACAGCAGTTCTTC.

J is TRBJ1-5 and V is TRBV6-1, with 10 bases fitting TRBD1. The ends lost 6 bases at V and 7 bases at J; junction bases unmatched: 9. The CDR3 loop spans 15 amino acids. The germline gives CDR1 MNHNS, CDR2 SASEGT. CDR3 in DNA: TGTGCCAGCAGACCCGACAGGGGGCGCGAACAGCCCCAGCATTTT. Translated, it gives CASRPDRGREQPQHF.

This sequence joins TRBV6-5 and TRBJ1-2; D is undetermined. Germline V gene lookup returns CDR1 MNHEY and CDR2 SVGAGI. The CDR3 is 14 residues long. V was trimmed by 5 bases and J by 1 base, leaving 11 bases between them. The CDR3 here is CASSIDKYNYGYTF. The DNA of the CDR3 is TGTGCCAGCAGTATCGACAAGTATAACTATGGCTACACCTTC.

The CDR3 bases are TGTGCCAGCAGCTCTTACCTCACCGGGGAGCTGTTTTTT. Amino acids: CASSSYLTGELFF. V is TRBV7-9 and J is TRBJ2-2, with D unclear. The length of the CDR3 is 13 residues. The germline gives CDR1 SEHNR, CDR2 FQNEAQ (reference sequence). Between the trimmed V and J ends, which lost 4 bases and 4 bases, there was a span of 7 bases.

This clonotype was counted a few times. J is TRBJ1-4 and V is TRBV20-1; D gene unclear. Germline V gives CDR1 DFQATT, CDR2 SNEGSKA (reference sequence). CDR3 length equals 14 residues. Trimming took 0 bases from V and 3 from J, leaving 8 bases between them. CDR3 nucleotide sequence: TGCAGTGCTAGAGAGGCGGGCCCTAATGAAAAACTGTTTTTT. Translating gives CSAREAGPNEKLFF.

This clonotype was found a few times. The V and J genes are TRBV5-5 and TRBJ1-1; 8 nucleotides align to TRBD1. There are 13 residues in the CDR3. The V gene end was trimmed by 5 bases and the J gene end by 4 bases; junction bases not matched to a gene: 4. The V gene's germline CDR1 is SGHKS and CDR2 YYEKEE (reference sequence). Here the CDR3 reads CASSNRGFTEAFF. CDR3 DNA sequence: TGTGCCAGCAGTAACAGGGGGTTCACTGAAGCTTTCTTT.

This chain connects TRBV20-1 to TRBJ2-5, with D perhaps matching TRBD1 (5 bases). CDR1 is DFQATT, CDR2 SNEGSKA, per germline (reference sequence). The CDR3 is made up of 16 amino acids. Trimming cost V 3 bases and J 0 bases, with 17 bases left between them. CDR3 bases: TGCAGTGCTAGTGGGGCTAGTGGAGCCTACCAAGAGACCCAGTACTTC. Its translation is CSASGASGAYQETQYF.

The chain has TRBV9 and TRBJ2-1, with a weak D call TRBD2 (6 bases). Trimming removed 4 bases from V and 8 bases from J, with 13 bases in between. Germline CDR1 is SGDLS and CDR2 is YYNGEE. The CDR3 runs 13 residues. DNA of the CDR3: TGTGCCAGCAGCTTGGACTACCGAGATGAGCAGTTCTTC. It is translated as CASSLDYRDEQFF.

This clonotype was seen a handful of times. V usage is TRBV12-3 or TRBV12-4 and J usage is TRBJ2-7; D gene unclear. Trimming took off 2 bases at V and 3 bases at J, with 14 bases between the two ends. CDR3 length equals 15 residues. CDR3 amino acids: CASSLRVADYYEQYF. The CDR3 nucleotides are TGTGCCAGCAGTTTAAGGGTAGCAGATTACTACGAGCAGTACTTC.

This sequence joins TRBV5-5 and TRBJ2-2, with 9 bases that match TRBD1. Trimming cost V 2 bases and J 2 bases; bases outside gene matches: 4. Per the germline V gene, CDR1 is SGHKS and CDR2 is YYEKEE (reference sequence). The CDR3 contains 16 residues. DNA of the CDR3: TGTGCCAGCAGCTTCGGGACAGGGTCCAACACCGGGGAGCTGTTTTTT. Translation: CASSFGTGSNTGELFF.

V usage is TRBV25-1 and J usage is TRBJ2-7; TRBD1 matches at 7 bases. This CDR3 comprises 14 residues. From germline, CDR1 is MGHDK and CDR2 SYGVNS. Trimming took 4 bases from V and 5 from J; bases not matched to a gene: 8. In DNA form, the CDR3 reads TGTGCCAGCAGTGCTCGACAGGGCGCTCACGAGCAGTACTTC. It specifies CASSARQGAHEQYF.

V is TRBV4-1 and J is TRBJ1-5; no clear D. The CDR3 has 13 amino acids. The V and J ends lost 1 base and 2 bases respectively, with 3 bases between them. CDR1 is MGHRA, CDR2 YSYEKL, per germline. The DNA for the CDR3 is TGCGCCAGCAGCCAAGCGCGCAATCAGCCCCAGCATTTT. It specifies CASSQARNQPQHF.

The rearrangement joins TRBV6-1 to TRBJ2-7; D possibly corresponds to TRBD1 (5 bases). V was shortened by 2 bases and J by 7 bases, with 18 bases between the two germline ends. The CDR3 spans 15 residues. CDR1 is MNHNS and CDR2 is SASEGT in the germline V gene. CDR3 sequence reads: CASSEWPQGLGEQYF. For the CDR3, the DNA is TGTGCCAGCAGTGAATGGCCTCAGGGCCTTGGGGAGCAGTACTTC.

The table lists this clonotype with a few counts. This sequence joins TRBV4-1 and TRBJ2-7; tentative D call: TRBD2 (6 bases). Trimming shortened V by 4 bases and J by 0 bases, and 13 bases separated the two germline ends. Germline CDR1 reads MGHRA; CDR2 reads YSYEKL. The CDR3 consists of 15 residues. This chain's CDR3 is CASSPFGGASYEQYF. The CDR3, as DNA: TGCGCCAGCAGCCCCTTCGGGGGAGCCTCCTACGAGCAGTACTTC.

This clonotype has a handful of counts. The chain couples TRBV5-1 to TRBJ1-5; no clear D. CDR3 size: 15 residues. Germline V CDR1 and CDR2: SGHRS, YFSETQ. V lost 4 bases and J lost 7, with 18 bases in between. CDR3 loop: CASSPRPGIGQPQHF. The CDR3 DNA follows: TGCGCCAGCAGCCCGCGGCCGGGGATTGGGCAGCCCCAGCATTTT.

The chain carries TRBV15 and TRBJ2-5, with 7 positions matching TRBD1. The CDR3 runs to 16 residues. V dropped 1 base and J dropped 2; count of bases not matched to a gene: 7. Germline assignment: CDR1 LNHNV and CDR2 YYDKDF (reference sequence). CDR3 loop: CATSRGGTAEQETQYF. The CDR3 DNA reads TGTGCCACCAGCAGAGGGGGGACAGCTGAACAAGAGACCCAGTACTTC. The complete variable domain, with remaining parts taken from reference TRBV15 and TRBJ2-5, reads DAMVIQNPRYQVTQFGKPVTLSCSQTLNHNVMYWYQQKSSQAPKLLFHYYDKDFNNEADTPDNFQSRRPNTSFCFLDIRSPGLGDTAMYLCATSRGGTAEQETQYFGPGTRLLVL.

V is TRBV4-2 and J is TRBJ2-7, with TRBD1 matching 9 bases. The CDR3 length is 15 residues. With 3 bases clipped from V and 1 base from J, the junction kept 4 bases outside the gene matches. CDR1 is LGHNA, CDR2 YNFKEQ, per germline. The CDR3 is CASSQEGQGSYEQYF. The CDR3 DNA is TGTGCCAGCAGCCAGGAAGGACAGGGGTCCTACGAGCAGTACTTC.